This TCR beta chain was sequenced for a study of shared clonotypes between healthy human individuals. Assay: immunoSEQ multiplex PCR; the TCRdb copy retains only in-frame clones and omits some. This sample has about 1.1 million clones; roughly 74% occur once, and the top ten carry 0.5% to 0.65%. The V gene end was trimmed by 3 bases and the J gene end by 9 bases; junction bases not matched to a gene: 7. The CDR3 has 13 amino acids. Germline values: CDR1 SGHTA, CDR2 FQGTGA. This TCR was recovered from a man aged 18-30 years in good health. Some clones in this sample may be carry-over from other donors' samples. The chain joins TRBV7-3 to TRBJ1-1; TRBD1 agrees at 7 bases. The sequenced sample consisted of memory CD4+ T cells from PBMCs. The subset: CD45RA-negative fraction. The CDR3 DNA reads TGTGCCAGCAGCTTCGACAGGGATAGGCAAGCTTTCTTT. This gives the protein CASSFDRDRQAFF.